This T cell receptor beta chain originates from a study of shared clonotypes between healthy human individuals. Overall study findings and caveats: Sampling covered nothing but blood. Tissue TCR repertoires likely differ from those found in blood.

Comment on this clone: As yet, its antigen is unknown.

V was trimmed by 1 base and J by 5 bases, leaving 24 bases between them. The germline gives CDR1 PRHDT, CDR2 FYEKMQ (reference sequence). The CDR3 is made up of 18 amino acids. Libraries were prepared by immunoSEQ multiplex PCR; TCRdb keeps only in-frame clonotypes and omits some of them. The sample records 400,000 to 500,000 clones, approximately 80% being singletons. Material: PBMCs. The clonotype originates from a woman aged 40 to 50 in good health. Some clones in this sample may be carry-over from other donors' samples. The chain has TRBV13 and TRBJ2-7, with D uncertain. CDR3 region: CASSLAGSFAVLNHEQYF. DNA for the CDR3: TGTGCCAGCAGCTTAGCAGGCTCATTTGCGGTCCTGAACCACGAGCAGTACTTC.